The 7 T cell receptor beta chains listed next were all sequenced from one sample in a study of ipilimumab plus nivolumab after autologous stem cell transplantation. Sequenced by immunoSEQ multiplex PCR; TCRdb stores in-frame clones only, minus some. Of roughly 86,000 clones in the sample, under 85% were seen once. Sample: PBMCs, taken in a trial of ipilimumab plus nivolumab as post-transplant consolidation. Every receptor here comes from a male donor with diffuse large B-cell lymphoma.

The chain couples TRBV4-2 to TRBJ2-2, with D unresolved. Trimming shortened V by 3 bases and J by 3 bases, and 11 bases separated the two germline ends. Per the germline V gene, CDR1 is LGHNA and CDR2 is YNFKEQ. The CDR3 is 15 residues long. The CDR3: CASSHLPEDTGELFF. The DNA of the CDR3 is TGTGCCAGCAGCCATCTCCCGGAAGACACCGGGGAGCTGTTTTTT.

DNA of the CDR3: TGTGCCAGCTCAAACCGGGGCTCGAACACTGAAGCTTTCTTT. It is translated as CASSNRGSNTEAFF. The chain uses TRBV18 and TRBJ1-1, with a possible D match to TRBD1 (5 bases). This CDR3 has 14 residues. V lost 5 bases to trimming and J lost 1 base, with 11 bases between them. CDR1 is KGHSH and CDR2 is LQKENI in the germline V gene.

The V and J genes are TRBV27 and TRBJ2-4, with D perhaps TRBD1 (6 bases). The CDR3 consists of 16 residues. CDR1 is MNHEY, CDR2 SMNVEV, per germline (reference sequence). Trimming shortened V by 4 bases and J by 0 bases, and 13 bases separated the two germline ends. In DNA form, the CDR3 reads TGTGCCAGCAGTTCCGGACAGAACATAGCCAAAAACATTCAGTACTTC. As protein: CASSSGQNIAKNIQYF.

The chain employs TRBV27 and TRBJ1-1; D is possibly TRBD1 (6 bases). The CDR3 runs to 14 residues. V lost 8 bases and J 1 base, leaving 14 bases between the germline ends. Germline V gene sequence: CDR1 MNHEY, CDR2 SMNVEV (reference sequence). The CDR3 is CASFRRDTNTEAFF. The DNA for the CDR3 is TGTGCCAGCTTTCGCCGGGACACGAACACTGAAGCTTTCTTT.

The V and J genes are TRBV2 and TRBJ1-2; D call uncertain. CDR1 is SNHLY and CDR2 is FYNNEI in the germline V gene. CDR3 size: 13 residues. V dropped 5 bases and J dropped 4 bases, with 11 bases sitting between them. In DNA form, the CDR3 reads TGTGCCAGCAGTCCCGGACCCGGCTATGGCTACACCTTC. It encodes CASSPGPGYGYTF.

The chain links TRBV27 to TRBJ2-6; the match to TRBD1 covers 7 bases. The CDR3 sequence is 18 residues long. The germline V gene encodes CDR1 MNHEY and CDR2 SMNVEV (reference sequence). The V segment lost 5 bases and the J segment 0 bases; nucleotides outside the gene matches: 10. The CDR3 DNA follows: TGTGCCAGCAGTCCGCGGACAGGAACCCTCTCTGGGGCCAACGTCCTGACTTTC. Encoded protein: CASSPRTGTLSGANVLTF.

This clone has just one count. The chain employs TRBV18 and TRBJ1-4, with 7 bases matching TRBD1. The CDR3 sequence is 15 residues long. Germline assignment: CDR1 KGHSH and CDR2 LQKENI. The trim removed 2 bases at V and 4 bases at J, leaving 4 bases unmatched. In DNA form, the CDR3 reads TGTGCCAGCTCACCAACCCGGGACAGTAATGAAAAACTGTTTTTT. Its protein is CASSPTRDSNEKLFF.